This TCR beta chain came from a study of CD8 T cells in Susac syndrome. Healthy donors served as age- and sex-matched controls. FACS was used to enrich TEMRA cells, whereas the CD8+ and CD4+ T cells were obtained by negative isolation. Germline-derived CDR1 and CDR2 are SGDLS and YYNGEE. V was cut by 0 bases and J by 4 bases, with 8 bases left in between. The CDR3 length is 14 residues. Reverse transcription of roughly 0.5 to 1 ug RNA was carried out with random hexamers. TCRdb ran MiXCR on the immunoSEQ multiplex PCR reads and lists one entry per CDR3 protein. The sample shows roughly 80,000 distinct CDR3 sequences, 94% of them seen only once.

Sequencing was performed on CD8+ T cells from PBMCs. The receptor was isolated from a human donor in good health. The chain couples TRBV9 to TRBJ2-1; a weak D match, TRBD2 (5 bases). The CDR3 DNA sequence: TGTGCCAGCAGCGTAGTCTCGGGGTACAATGAGCAGTTCTTC. This codes for CASSVVSGYNEQFF.